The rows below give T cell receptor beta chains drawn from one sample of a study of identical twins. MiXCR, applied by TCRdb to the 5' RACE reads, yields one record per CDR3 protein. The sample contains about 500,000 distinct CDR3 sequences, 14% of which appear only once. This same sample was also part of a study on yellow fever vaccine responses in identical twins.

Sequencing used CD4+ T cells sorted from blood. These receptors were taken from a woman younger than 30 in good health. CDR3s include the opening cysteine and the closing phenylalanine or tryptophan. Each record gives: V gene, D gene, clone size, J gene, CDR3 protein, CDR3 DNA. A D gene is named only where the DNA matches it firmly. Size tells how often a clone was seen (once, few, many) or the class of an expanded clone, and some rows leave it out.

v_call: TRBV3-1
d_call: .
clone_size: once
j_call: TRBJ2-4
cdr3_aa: CATCQDPEGVAKNIQYF
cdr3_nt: TGTGCCACCTGCCAAGATCCGGAGGGGGTAGCCAAAAACATTCAGTACTTC

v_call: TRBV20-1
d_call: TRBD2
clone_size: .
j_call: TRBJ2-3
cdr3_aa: CSARSGGINTDTQYF
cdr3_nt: TGCAGTGCTAGGAGCGGGGGGATAAACACAGATACGCAGTATTTT

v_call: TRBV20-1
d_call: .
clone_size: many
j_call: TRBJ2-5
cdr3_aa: CSAASIRTEQETQYF
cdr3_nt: TGCAGTGCCGCTAGTATCCGGACTGAACAAGAGACCCAGTACTTC

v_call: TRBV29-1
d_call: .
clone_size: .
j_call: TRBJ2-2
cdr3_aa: CSGSELTGELFF
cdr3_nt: TGCAGCGGCTCAGAGCTCACCGGGGAGCTGTTTTTT

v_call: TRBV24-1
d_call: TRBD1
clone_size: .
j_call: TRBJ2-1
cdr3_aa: CATSEPGQASNEQFF
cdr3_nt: TGTGCCACCAGCGAACCGGGACAGGCGTCCAATGAGCAGTTCTTC

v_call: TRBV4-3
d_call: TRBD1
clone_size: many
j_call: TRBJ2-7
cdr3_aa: CASSQRTGGYEQYF
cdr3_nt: TGCGCCAGCAGCCAAAGGACAGGGGGCTACGAGCAGTACTTC

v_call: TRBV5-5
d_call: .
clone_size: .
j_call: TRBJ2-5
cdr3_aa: CASSSLDQETQYF
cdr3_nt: TGTGCCAGCAGCTCTCTGGACCAAGAGACCCAGTACTTC

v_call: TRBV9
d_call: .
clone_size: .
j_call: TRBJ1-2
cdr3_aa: CASSVEAGSNYGYTF
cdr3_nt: TGTGCCAGCAGCGTAGAGGCAGGTTCTAACTATGGCTACACCTTC

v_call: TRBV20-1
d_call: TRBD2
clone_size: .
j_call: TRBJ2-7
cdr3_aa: CSAREMGGSPTYEQYF
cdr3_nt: TGCAGTGCTAGAGAGATGGGCGGGAGCCCCACCTACGAGCAGTACTTC

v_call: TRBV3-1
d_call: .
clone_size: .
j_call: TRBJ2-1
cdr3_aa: CASSQEGDLRYNEQFF
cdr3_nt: TGTGCCAGCAGCCAAGAAGGGGACCTCCGGTACAATGAGCAGTTCTTC

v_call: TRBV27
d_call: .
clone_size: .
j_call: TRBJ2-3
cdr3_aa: CASRGRSTDTQYF
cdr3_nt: TGTGCCAGCAGGGGGAGAAGCACAGATACGCAGTATTTT

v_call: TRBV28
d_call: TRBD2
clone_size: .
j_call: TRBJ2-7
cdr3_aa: CASSLQSGVETYEQYF
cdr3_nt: TGTGCCAGCAGTTTACAGAGCGGGGTGGAAACCTACGAGCAGTACTTC

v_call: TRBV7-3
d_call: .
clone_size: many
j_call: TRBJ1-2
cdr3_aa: CASSPDRDGYGYTF
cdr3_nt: TGTGCCAGCAGCCCAGACCGGGACGGCTATGGCTACACCTTC

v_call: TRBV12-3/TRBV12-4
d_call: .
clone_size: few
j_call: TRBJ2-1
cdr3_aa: CASSTRGAAYNEQFF
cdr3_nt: TGTGCCAGCAGCACCAGGGGGGCCGCATACAATGAGCAGTTCTTC

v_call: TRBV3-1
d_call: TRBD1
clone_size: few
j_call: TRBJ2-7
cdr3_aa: CASSPWTGPYEQYF
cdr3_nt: TGTGCCAGCAGCCCCTGGACAGGGCCCTACGAGCAGTACTTC

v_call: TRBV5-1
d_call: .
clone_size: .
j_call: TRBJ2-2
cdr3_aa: CASSLDTGAGELFF
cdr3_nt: TGCGCCAGCAGCTTGGACACGGGAGCCGGGGAGCTGTTTTTT

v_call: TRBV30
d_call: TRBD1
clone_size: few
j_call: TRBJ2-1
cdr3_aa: CAWNRDRDNEQFF
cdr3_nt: TGTGCCTGGAACCGGGACAGGGACAATGAGCAGTTCTTC

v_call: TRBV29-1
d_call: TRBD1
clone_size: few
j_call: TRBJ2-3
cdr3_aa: CSASRDSSTDTQYF
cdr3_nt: TGCAGCGCCTCTCGGGACAGCTCCACAGATACGCAGTATTTT

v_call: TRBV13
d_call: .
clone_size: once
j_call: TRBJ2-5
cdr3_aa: CASSPNRLPQETQYF
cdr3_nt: TGTGCCAGCAGCCCGAACAGACTCCCCCAAGAGACCCAGTACTTC

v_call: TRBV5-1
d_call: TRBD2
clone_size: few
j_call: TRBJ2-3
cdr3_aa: CASSQGLAGGSFTDTQYF
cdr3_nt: TGCGCCAGCAGCCAGGGACTAGCGGGGGGCTCCTTCACAGATACGCAGTATTTT

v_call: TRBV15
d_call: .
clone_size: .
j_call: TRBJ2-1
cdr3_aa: CATSYSASPVNEQFF
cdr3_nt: TGTGCCACCAGCTATAGTGCTAGTCCTGTCAATGAGCAGTTCTTC

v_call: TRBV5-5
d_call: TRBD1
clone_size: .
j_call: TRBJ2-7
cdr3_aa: CASSSDRASSGVQYF
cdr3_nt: TGTGCCAGCAGCTCGGACAGGGCATCGAGTGGAGTGCAGTACTTC

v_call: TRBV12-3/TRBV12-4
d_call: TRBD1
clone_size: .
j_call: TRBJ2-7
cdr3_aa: CASKRDRGYEQYF
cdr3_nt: TGTGCCAGCAAGAGAGACAGGGGTTACGAGCAGTACTTC

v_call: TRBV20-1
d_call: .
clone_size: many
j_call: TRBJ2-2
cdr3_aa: CSARDSRAGELFF
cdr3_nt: TGCAGTGCTAGAGATTCTCGAGCCGGGGAGCTGTTTTTT

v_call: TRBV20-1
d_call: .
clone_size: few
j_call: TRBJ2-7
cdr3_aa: CSARRAQAGTYEQYF
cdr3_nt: TGCAGTGCTAGAAGAGCACAGGCCGGTACCTACGAGCAGTACTTC

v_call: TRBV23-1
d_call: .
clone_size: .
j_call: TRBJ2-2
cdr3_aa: CASSQSGRVTPGSCFF
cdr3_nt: .

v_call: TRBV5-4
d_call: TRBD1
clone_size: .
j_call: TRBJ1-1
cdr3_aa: CASSPPTGINTEAFF
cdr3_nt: TGTGCCAGCAGCCCGCCGACAGGGATCAACACTGAAGCTTTCTTT

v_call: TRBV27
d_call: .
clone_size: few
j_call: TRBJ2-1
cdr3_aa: CASSNTPPRVQANNEQFF
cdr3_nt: TGTGCCAGCAGTAATACCCCACCTAGGGTTCAGGCTAACAATGAGCAGTTCTTC

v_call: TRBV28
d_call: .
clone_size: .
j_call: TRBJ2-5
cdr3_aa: CASSGKDGRREETQYF
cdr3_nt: TGTGCCAGCAGTGGGAAGGACGGACGGAGGGAAGAGACCCAGTACTTC

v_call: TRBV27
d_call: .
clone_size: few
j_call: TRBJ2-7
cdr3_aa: CASSSSAGIYEQYF
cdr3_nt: .

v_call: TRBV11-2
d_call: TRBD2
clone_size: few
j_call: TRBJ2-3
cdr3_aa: CASSDGTSGGAKADTQYF
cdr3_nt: TGTGCCAGCAGCGACGGGACTAGCGGGGGGGCGAAAGCAGATACGCAGTATTTT

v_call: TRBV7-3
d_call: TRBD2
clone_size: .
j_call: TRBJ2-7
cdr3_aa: CASSGGGYEQYF
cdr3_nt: TGTGCCAGCAGCGGGGGGGGTTACGAGCAGTACTTC

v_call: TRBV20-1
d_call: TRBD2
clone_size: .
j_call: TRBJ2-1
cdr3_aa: CSPGTSGSSYNEQFF
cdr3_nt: TGCAGTCCCGGGACTAGCGGGAGCTCCTACAATGAGCAGTTCTTC

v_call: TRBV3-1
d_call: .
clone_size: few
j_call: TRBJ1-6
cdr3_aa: CASSQVQAPLHF
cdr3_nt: TGTGCCAGCAGCCAAGTACAGGCACCCCTCCACTTT

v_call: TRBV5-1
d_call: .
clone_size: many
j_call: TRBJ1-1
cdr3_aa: CASSFGHMNTEAFF
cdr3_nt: TGCGCCAGCAGCTTCGGACACATGAACACTGAAGCTTTCTTT

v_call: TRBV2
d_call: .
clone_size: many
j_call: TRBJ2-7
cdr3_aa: CASSEWIYEQYF
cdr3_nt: TGTGCCAGCAGTGAGTGGATCTACGAGCAGTACTTC

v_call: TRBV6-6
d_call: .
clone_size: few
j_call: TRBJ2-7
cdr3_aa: CASSGPLSREQYF
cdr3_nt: TGTGCCAGCAGTGGGCCTCTCTCAAGGGAGCAGTACTTC

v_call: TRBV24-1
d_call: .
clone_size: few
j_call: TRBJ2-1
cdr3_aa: CATSDTGLSKSYNEQFF
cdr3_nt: TGTGCCACCAGTGATACTGGACTCTCTAAGTCCTACAATGAGCAGTTCTTC

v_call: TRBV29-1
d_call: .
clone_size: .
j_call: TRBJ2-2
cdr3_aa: CSVDIDTGELFF
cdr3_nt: TGCAGCGTTGATATAGACACCGGGGAGCTGTTTTTT

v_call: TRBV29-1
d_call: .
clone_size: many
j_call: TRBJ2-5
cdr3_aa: CSVEGEETQYF
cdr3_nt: TGCAGCGTTGAGGGGGAGGAGACCCAGTACTTC

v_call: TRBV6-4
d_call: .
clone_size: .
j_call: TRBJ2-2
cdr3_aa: CASSYLPIATLTGELFF
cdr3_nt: TGTGCCAGCAGTTATCTCCCTATAGCCACTCTCACCGGGGAGCTGTTTTTT

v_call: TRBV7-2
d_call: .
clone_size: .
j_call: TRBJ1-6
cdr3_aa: CASSLKASQGSPLHF
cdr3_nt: TGTGCCAGCAGCCTTAAGGCCTCTCAGGGGTCACCCCTCCACTTT

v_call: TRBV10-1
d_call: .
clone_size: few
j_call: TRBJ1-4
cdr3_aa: CASSDHRAGDEKLFF
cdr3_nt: TGCGCCAGCAGTGACCACAGGGCAGGAGATGAAAAACTGTTTTTT

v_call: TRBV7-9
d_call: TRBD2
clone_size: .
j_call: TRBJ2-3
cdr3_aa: CASSLSLGGTSTDTQYF
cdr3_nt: TGTGCCAGCAGCTTATCGCTGGGAGGGACTAGCACAGATACGCAGTATTTT

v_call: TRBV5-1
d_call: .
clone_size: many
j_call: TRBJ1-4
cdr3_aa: CASSSGGTNEKLFF
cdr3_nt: TGCGCCAGCAGCTCTGGGGGTACTAATGAAAAACTGTTTTTT

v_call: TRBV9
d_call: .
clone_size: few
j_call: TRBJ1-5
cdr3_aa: CASSVTDTNQPQHF
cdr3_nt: TGTGCCAGCAGCGTTACAGATACCAATCAGCCCCAGCATTTT

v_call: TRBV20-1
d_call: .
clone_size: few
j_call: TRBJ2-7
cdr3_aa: CSAVGWEDSPSYEQYF
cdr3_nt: TGCAGTGCCGTAGGCTGGGAGGACAGCCCTTCCTACGAGCAGTACTTC

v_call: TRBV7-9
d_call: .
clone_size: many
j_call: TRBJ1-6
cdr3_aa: CASSLESSFGSPLHF
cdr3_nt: TGTGCCAGCAGCTTAGAGAGCAGTTTCGGTTCACCCCTCCACTTT

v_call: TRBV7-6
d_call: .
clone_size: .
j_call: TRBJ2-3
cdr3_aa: CASSPQGGACTDTQYF
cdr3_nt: TGTGCCAGCAGCCCTCAGGGGGGGGCTTGCACAGATACGCAGTATTTT

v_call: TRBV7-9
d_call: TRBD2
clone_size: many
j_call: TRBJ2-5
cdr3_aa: CASSLLAGGETQYF
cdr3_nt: TGTGCCAGCAGCTTACTTGCGGGGGGCGAGACCCAGTACTTC

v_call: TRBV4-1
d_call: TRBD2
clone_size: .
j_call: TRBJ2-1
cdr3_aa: CASSQDYGTSGSDHNEQFF
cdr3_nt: TGCGCCAGCAGCCAAGATTACGGGACTAGCGGGAGTGACCACAATGAGCAGTTCTTC

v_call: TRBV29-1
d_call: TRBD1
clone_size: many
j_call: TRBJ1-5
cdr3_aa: CSVTTGGPNQPQHF
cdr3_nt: TGCAGCGTTACTACAGGGGGCCCCAATCAGCCCCAGCATTTT

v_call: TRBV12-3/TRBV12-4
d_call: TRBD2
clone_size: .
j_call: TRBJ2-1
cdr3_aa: CASSPRGGLAGAYNEQFF
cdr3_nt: TGTGCCAGCAGTCCGCGAGGTGGACTAGCGGGGGCCTACAATGAGCAGTTCTTC

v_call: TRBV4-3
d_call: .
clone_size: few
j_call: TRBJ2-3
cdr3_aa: CASSQVIRGGRQYF
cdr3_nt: TGCGCCAGCAGCCAAGTGATTCGGGGAGGAAGGCAGTATTTT

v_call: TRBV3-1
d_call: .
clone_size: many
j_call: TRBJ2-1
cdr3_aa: CASSLYYNEQFF
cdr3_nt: TGTGCCAGCAGCCTATATTACAATGAGCAGTTCTTC